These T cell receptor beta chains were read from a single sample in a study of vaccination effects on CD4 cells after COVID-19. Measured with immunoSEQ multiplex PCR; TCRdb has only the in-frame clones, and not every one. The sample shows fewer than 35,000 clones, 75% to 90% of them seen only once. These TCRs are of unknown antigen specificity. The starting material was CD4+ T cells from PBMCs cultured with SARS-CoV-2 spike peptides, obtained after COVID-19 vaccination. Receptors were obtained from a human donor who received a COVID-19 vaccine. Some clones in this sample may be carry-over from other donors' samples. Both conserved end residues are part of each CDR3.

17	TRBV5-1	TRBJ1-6	CASSLALQGSYNSPLHF
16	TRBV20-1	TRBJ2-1	CSASDDGGANHNEQFF
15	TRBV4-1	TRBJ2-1	CASSQVAGAGDEQFF
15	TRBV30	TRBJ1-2	CAWSVRGAYDYGYTF
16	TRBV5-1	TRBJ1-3	CASSLVGRGTGNTIYF
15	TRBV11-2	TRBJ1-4	CASSLRRTEYEKLFF
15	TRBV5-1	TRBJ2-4	CASSPEVYTKNIQYF
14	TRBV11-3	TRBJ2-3	CASSFDSGKDTQYF
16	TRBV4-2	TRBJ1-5	CASSQEGPGGNQPQHF
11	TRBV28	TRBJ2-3	CASSLVGTQYF
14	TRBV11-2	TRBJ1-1	CASSLIRRATEAFF